This is a list of T cell receptor beta chains from one sample in a study of radiation and T cells in renal cell carcinoma. Sequencing was performed with immunoSEQ multiplex PCR; in TCRdb, only in-frame clones are kept and a portion is missing. The sample holds about 130,000 clones, 70% to 90% seen once. This material consisted of blood, taken from a patient whose treatment included radiotherapy and nephrectomy. The source of these receptors is a woman aged 65 to 85 with renal cell carcinoma. Both conserved end residues are part of each CDR3. A D gene is named only where the DNA matches it firmly. Only part of the rows carry a size: once, few, many, or a class if the clone is expanded.

CDR3nt	CDR3aa	v_gene	j_gene	abundance	d_gene
TGTGCCAGCAGCGTAGGGGGGCGGAACACCGGGGAGCTGTTTTTT	CASSVGGRNTGELFF	TRBV9	TRBJ2-2	NA	NA
TGTGCCAGCAAGAGAGACAGATCCTATGGCTACACCTTC	CASKRDRSYGYTF	TRBV6-1	TRBJ1-2	NA	NA
TGTGCCAGCAGCTTTAGCGGGGGGGCAACAGATACGCAGTATTTT	CASSFSGGATDTQYF	TRBV7-9	TRBJ2-3	NA	TRBD2
TGTGCCAGTACTGCGGTAGCGGGGGTAGGTGAGCAGTTCTTC	CASTAVAGVGEQFF	TRBV19	TRBJ2-1	NA	TRBD2
TGTGCCAGTAGCTCAGGGGTTGACACCGGGGAGCTGTTTTTT	CASSSGVDTGELFF	TRBV19	TRBJ2-2	NA	NA
TGCGCCAGCAGCCAGCCGGCGACAGGGACGCAAGAGACCCAGTACTTC	CASSQPATGTQETQYF	TRBV4-1	TRBJ2-5	NA	TRBD1
TGTGCCAGTAGTCCTTGGACTAGCGGGGGGCAGATTTACAATGAGCAGTTCTTC	CASSPWTSGGQIYNEQFF	TRBV19	TRBJ2-1	NA	TRBD2
TGCAGCTTTTCGGACGGTGACTATGGCTACACCTTC	CSFSDGDYGYTF	TRBV29-1	TRBJ1-2	NA	NA
TGTGCCAGCAGCTTCGGGACAGGTGGTCAGCCCCAGCATTTT	CASSFGTGGQPQHF	TRBV5-6	TRBJ1-5	NA	TRBD1
TGTGCCAGCAGCGCGGACAGGCAAGAGACCCAGTACTTC	CASSADRQETQYF	TRBV5-4	TRBJ2-5	NA	TRBD1
TGTGCCAGCAGCTTCCCCAATTCACCCCTCCACTTT	CASSFPNSPLHF	TRBV5-8	TRBJ1-6	few	NA
TGCGCCAGCACACGGGACAACTCCTACGAGCAGTACTTC	CASTRDNSYEQYF	TRBV5-1	TRBJ2-7	once	NA
TGTGCCAGCAGCGAGGGTCGGAACACTGAAGCTTTCTTT	CASSEGRNTEAFF	TRBV7-8	TRBJ1-1	NA	NA
TGTGCCAGCAGCGTAGGGGCAGGGTCGTTTAACTATGGCTACACCTTC	CASSVGAGSFNYGYTF	TRBV9	TRBJ1-2	NA	NA
TGTGCCAGTAGTCCCCGGGACAGGGACAATTCACCCCTCCACTTT	CASSPRDRDNSPLHF	TRBV19	TRBJ1-6	NA	TRBD1
TGTGCCAGCACCCTGTTATCCTCTGGAAACACCATATATTTT	CASTLLSSGNTIYF	TRBV28	TRBJ1-3	once	NA
TGTGCCAGCAGCCTAACAGGGGGAGACTTTGGTAATGAAAAACTGTTTTTT	CASSLTGGDFGNEKLFF	TRBV9	TRBJ1-4	NA	TRBD1
TGTGCCAGCAGCCTTTGGAAGTCTAATGAAAAACTGTTTTTT	CASSLWKSNEKLFF	TRBV5-8	TRBJ1-4	NA	NA
TGTGCCAGCAGTGAAAGGGATCTTAATTCACCCCTCCACTTT	CASSERDLNSPLHF	TRBV2	TRBJ1-6	few	NA
TGTGCCAGCAGCACGCACCCGGGACAGGGGCCAAATCAGCCCCAGCATTTT	CASSTHPGQGPNQPQHF	TRBV21-1	TRBJ1-5	NA	NA
TGTGCCTGGAGTACATGGGACAGGGTAATTACTGAAGCTTTCTTT	CAWSTWDRVITEAFF	TRBV30	TRBJ1-1	NA	TRBD1
TGTGCCATCAGGCAACAGGGGGCAGATCAGCCCCAGCATTTT	CAIRQQGADQPQHF	TRBV10-3	TRBJ1-5	few	TRBD1
TGTGCCAGCAGTTACCTTGGGTTCTATGGCTACACCTTC	CASSYLGFYGYTF	TRBV6-5	TRBJ1-2	NA	NA
TGTGCCATAGGGGGTCAGTGGAACACTGAAGCTTTCTTT	CAIGGQWNTEAFF	TRBV28	TRBJ1-1	NA	NA
TGTGCCAGCAGTTACCCTACCGGACCCCTCCACTTT	CASSYPTGPLHF	TRBV6-5	TRBJ1-6	NA	NA
TGTGCCAGCAGTGAGACGGAGAACTATGGCTACACCTTC	CASSETENYGYTF	TRBV6-5	TRBJ1-2	NA	NA
TGTGCCAGCAGCAAAGAGTTGGGTGAAAAACTGTTTTTT	CASSKELGEKLFF	TRBV21-1	TRBJ1-4	NA	NA
TGTGCCAGCAGTTACCACAGGGGTGTCGGCAATCAGCCCCAGCATTTT	CASSYHRGVGNQPQHF	TRBV6-6	TRBJ1-5	NA	TRBD1
TGCGCCAGCAGCCTTAGGCGGTCGGGACAGGGAGTCTCACCCCTCCACTTT	CASSLRRSGQGVSPLHF	TRBV5-1	TRBJ1-6	NA	TRBD1
TGTGCCAGCGGGGACAGAGTACAAGAGACCCAGTACTTC	CASGDRVQETQYF	TRBV19	TRBJ2-5	NA	TRBD1
TGTGCCAGCAGTCCTTCGGGACGGATATACGAGCAGTACTTC	CASSPSGRIYEQYF	TRBV28	TRBJ2-7	few	NA
TGTGCCAGCAGTGAAGCGACCCGTGGCGGGACTGAAGCTTTCTTT	CASSEATRGGTEAFF	TRBV2	TRBJ1-1	NA	NA
TGTGCCAGCAGTCAGGGGTTCTCCTACAATGAGCAGTTCTTC	CASSQGFSYNEQFF	TRBV7-3	TRBJ2-1	NA	NA
TGTGCCAGCAGCCAAGTTCGGCTAGCCCAAGAGACCCAGTACTTC	CASSQVRLAQETQYF	TRBV14	TRBJ2-5	NA	NA
TGTGCCAGCAGGGGACGTTACAATCAGCCCCAGCATTTT	CASRGRYNQPQHF	TRBV6-5	TRBJ1-5	few	NA
TGCGCCAGCAGCTTGGAAGGCTCTGGGGCCAACGTCCTGACTTTC	CASSLEGSGANVLTF	TRBV5-1	TRBJ2-6	NA	NA
TGTGCCAGCAGCTTAGTAGGTGGAAACACCATATATTTT	CASSLVGGNTIYF	TRBV11-3	TRBJ1-3	once	NA
TGTGCCTGTTCAGTAGCGGGGGGGGAGACAGATACGCAGTATTTT	CACSVAGGETDTQYF	TRBV30	TRBJ2-3	NA	TRBD2
TGTGCCAGCAGCTTAGGACAGGGGACTAATGAAAAACTGTTTTTT	CASSLGQGTNEKLFF	TRBV7-9	TRBJ1-4	NA	TRBD1
TGCGCCAGCAGCTTGCGCTCAGAAAACACCGGGGAGCTGTTTTTT	CASSLRSENTGELFF	TRBV5-1	TRBJ2-2	few	NA
TGTGCCAGTACGAATAGCGGGGGCCCAGGGGATGAGCAGTTCTTC	CASTNSGGPGDEQFF	TRBV19	TRBJ2-1	NA	TRBD2
TGTGCCAGCAGCCGACAGGGTAGTAATTCACCCCTCCACTTT	CASSRQGSNSPLHF	TRBV5-4	TRBJ1-6	NA	TRBD1
TGTGCCAGCAGGCCCGGAGCTAACTATGGCTACACCTTC	CASRPGANYGYTF	TRBV28	TRBJ1-2	few	NA
TGTGCCAGCAATGTTGTGGGAGCCCCGAACACCGGGGAGCTGTTTTTT	CASNVVGAPNTGELFF	TRBV5-4	TRBJ2-2	NA	NA
TGTGCCAGCAGTTTCAACACAGATACGCAGTATTTT	CASSFNTDTQYF	TRBV28	TRBJ2-3	NA	NA
TGTGCCAGCAGCTTAGATTTGAGCGGTGGCTACACCTTC	CASSLDLSGGYTF	TRBV7-2	TRBJ1-2	once	NA
TGTGCCACTTCGACAGTTAACTATGGCTACACCTTC	CATSTVNYGYTF	TRBV10-3	TRBJ1-2	NA	NA
TGTGCCAGCAGTTATAGGGGAGGCACAGATACGCAGTATTTT	CASSYRGGTDTQYF	TRBV6-5	TRBJ2-3	NA	NA
TGTGCCAGCAACTCCCACACTGAAGCTTTCTTT	CASNSHTEAFF	TRBV5-5	TRBJ1-1	NA	NA
TGTGCCAGCAGTTTCTACAGGGGGCTTACTGGGGCCAACGTCCTGACTTTC	CASSFYRGLTGANVLTF	TRBV28	TRBJ2-6	NA	TRBD1
TGTGCCAGCTCACCACGGATTCGGGACAGGGGTTACACTGAAGCTTTCTTT	CASSPRIRDRGYTEAFF	TRBV18	TRBJ1-1	NA	TRBD1
TGTGCCAGCAGCGCCTCAGGGCTCGGAAACACCATATATTTT	CASSASGLGNTIYF	TRBV9	TRBJ1-3	NA	NA
TGCAGCGTCGACCACAGGGGGCGACGCGAGCAGTACTTC	CSVDHRGRREQYF	TRBV29-1	TRBJ2-7	NA	TRBD1
TGTGCCAGCAGCTCCCGGTGGGGAGAGACCCAGTACTTC	CASSSRWGETQYF	TRBV7-2	TRBJ2-5	NA	NA
TGCGCCAGCAGTGAGTGCCGACTAGCGGGGGGGCCAGAGACCCAGTACTTC	CASSECRLAGGPETQYF	TRBV10-1	TRBJ2-5	NA	TRBD2
TGTGCCAGCAGCTCCTACTCAACACAGAACACTGAAGCTTTCTTT	CASSSYSTQNTEAFF	TRBV7-9	TRBJ1-1	NA	NA
TGTGCCAGCAGCCCACTCGGGACGCGGCAGGGCTACACCTTC	CASSPLGTRQGYTF	TRBV6-6	TRBJ1-2	NA	NA
TGTGCCAGCAGTGCCGACAGCCTCTTTTCCTACGAGCAGTACTTC	CASSADSLFSYEQYF	TRBV6-1	TRBJ2-7	NA	NA
TGTGCCAGCAGCTCGACAGGGCCCAATCAGCCCCAGCATTTT	CASSSTGPNQPQHF	TRBV11-2	TRBJ1-5	NA	TRBD1